This T cell receptor (beta chain) emerged from a study of cytomegalovirus exposure and HLA in healthy donors. Concerning this clone: Its specificity is not known.

General study results and limits: The study found most TCR sequences rare, yet found some public TCRs in many donors. The classifier reportedly diagnosed cytomegalovirus status with high specificity and sensitivity. Confirmation was obtained in vitro that a few CMV-associated chains are specific for CMV antigens.

This CDR3 has 15 amino acids. V gave up 1 base and J gave up 7 bases; unmatched junction bases: 8. CDR1 is GTSNPN and CDR2 is SVGIG in the germline V gene (reference sequence). The protocol was immunoSEQ multiplex PCR, while the TCRdb copy is restricted to in-frame clones and leaves out a portion. This sample yields about 160,000 clones, of which 85% to 90% are seen a single time; 5.7% belongs to the top ten. Sequencing was carried out using PBMCs. The V call is TRBV30, the J call TRBJ2-2, with TRBD1 identical over 8 bases. The sequence was obtained from a young woman in good health and CMV-seronegative. Here the CDR3 reads CAWSGGQGVHGELFF. CDR3 sequence (DNA): TGTGCCTGGAGTGGCGGACAGGGTGTACACGGGGAGCTGTTTTTT.